A single sample is the source of the 27 T cell receptor beta chains below, sequenced in a study of vaccination and CD4 T cells after COVID-19. The sample's treatment: approximately 11-day PBMC culture with coronavirus spike peptide pools or control peptides (ViraFEST assay). Scientists ran DNA taken from cultured CD4+ T cells through the Oncomine TCR Beta short-read assay for sequencing. TCRdb analysed the PCR reads with MiXCR anew, one entry per CDR3 protein. The sample contains about 4,000 distinct CDR3 sequences, 21% of which appear only once. Antigens of these TCRs are unknown. The sequenced material came from CD4+ T cells from blood, cultured in vitro. The receptors stem from a human donor who had recovered from COVID-19.

The chain has TRBV27 and TRBJ2-3; D gene unclear. Trimming pared 3 bases from V and 6 bases from J, leaving 19 bases between. CDR3 size: 16 residues. Germline-derived CDR1 and CDR2 are MNHEY and SMNVEV (reference sequence). This CDR3 is CASSFLPGPDLDTQYF. DNA for the CDR3: TGTGCCAGCAGTTTTCTCCCGGGCCCTGATTTGGATACGCAGTATTTT.

This rearrangement joins TRBV5-4 to TRBJ2-3, with TRBD2 matching 10 bases. V trimming: 0 bases; J trimming: 7 bases; junction bases outside the gene matches: 11. Germline V gives CDR1 SGHNT, CDR2 YYREEE (reference sequence). CDR3 length: 17 amino acids. This CDR3 reads CASSLGGLAGAGNTQYF. CDR3 sequence (DNA): TGTGCCAGCAGCTTGGGAGGTCTAGCGGGGGCTGGAAATACGCAGTATTTT.

V gene TRBV29-1 combines with J gene TRBJ2-5; D is unresolved. From germline, CDR1 is SQVTM and CDR2 ANQGSEA. The CDR3 runs 14 residues. Trimming removed 0 bases at V and 5 bases at J, with 13 bases between. CDR3 loop: CSVEESVGWETQYF. The CDR3 bases are TGCAGCGTTGAAGAGTCGGTAGGCTGGGAGACCCAGTACTTC. The whole variable domain, filled in from reference TRBV29-1 and TRBJ2-5, reads SAVISQKPSRDICQRGTSLTIQCQVDSQVTMMFWYRQQPGQSLTLIATANQGSEATYESGFVIDKFPISRPNLTFSTLTVSNMSPEDSSIYLCSVEESVGWETQYFGPGTRLLVL.

In its sample, this clonotype was seen a few times. J is TRBJ2-7 and V is TRBV6-1; 7 positions agree with TRBD2. The CDR3 consists of 14 residues. Germline CDR1 reads MNHNS; CDR2 reads SASEGT. V lost 6 bases, J lost 7 bases, and 12 bases stayed unmatched. DNA of the CDR3: TGTGCCAGCAGATTAAGGGAGGGTATAGAAGAGCAGTACTTC. Translation gives CASRLREGIEEQYF.

The V gene is TRBV3-1, the J gene TRBJ1-1; unclear D gene. The CDR3 is 14 amino acids. Germline CDR1 and CDR2: LGHDT and YNNKEL (reference sequence). Trimming took 5 bases from V and 5 from J, leaving 15 bases between them. CDR3 residues: CASSFSTRETEAFF. CDR3 nucleotides: TGTGCCAGCAGCTTCTCCACGAGGGAGACTGAAGCTTTCTTT.

The gene calls are TRBV7-9 and TRBJ1-1; D call uncertain. The length of the CDR3 is 12 residues. Germline loops: CDR1 SEHNR, CDR2 FQNEAQ (reference sequence). Trimming pared 1 base from V and 6 bases from J, leaving 6 bases between. The CDR3, as DNA: TGTGCCAGCAGCTTAGGGTTAGCTGAAGCTTTCTTT. It yields the protein CASSLGLAEAFF.

This clonotype has only a few counts. V is TRBV5-6 and J is TRBJ1-1; 7 bases map to TRBD1. The CDR3 covers 15 residues. Germline CDR1 reads SGHDT; CDR2 reads YYEEEE. V shed 4 bases, J shed 4 bases, and the junction held 10 bases outside the gene matches. CDR3 nucleotide sequence: TGTGCCAGCAGCGATGGGGCAGGGGGATTCACTGAAGCTTTCTTT. Amino acids: CASSDGAGGFTEAFF.

This clonotype has only a few counts. The chain uses TRBV12-3 or TRBV12-4 and TRBJ1-5; 8 bases are a match to TRBD1. V was clipped by 6 bases and J by 6 bases; unmatched bases: 10. The CDR3 is 15 residues long. The DNA of the CDR3 is TGTGCCAGCAGGGGGGCAGGGGGCATGGGTCAGCCCCAGCATTTT. Encoded protein: CASRGAGGMGQPQHF.

This clonotype was detected only a few times. J is TRBJ2-2 and V is TRBV7-9; D gene unclear. Between the trimmed V and J ends, which lost 8 bases and 7 bases, there was a span of 5 bases. Germline CDR1 reads SEHNR; CDR2 reads FQNEAQ (reference sequence). This CDR3 is built from 10 residues. CDR3 sequence reads: CASGDGELFF. The CDR3 bases are TGTGCCAGCGGTGACGGGGAGCTGTTTTTT.

The gene calls are TRBV19 and TRBJ2-1, with a tentative D call TRBD2 (6 bases). The CDR3 is made up of 15 amino acids. Germline-derived CDR1 and CDR2 are LNHDA and SQIVND (reference sequence). Trimming left V 5 bases short and J 2 bases short, with 13 bases between. The CDR3: CASSRPGLTYNEQFF. Here the CDR3 DNA reads TGTGCCAGTAGTCGTCCGGGACTTACCTACAATGAGCAGTTCTTC.

A few counts support this clonotype. This rearrangement joins TRBV15 to TRBJ1-3, with D possibly matching TRBD1 (5 bases). Germline CDR1 is LNHNV and CDR2 is YYDKDF (reference sequence). The CDR3 loop spans 16 amino acids. The V and J ends lost 0 bases and 4 bases respectively, with 13 bases between them. Written as DNA, the CDR3 is TGTGCCACCAGCAGAGATTCTAGGGGCTACGGAAACACCATATATTTT. It specifies CATSRDSRGYGNTIYF.

This clonotype appeared a few times. The rearrangement uses TRBV5-4 and TRBJ1-2, with a tentative D call TRBD1 (6 bases). The germline V and J ends were trimmed by 2 bases and 6 bases, with 14 bases remaining between them. The CDR3 consists of 14 residues. CDR1 is SGHNT and CDR2 is YYREEE in the germline V gene (reference sequence). CDR3 DNA sequence: TGTGCCAGCAGCTTTGTCCTCGGGGGCGATGGCTACACCTTC. This codes for CASSFVLGGDGYTF.

The chain recombines TRBV20-1 with TRBJ1-6; TRBD1 agrees at 7 bases. This CDR3 region has 16 residues. The J segment lost 10 bases and the V segment lost 0 bases, leaving 12 bases of the junction unmatched. Germline CDR1 and CDR2: DFQATT and SNEGSKA (reference sequence). CDR3 amino acids: CSARDEQGKVRSPLHF. DNA for the CDR3: TGCAGTGCTAGAGACGAACAGGGGAAGGTCAGATCACCCCTCCACTTT.

Sample share makes this clonotype medium-sized (0.01 to 0.1%). This chain uses TRBV2 with TRBJ1-2; D not certain. The CDR3 contains 12 residues. V shed 3 bases and J shed 0 bases, with 2 bases lying between them. Germline lookup yields CDR1 SNHLY and CDR2 FYNNEI. Written as DNA, the CDR3 is TGTGCCAGCAGTGAGGCTAACTATGGCTACACCTTC. Its protein product is CASSEANYGYTF.

This chain connects TRBV7-8 to TRBJ2-2; 15 positions agree with TRBD2. The CDR3 loop spans 16 amino acids. CDR1 and CDR2 from the germline V gene are SGHVS and FQNEAQ. V was pared by 4 bases and J by 4 bases, with 1 base of the junction left unmatched. The CDR3 spells CASSSGLAGGTGELFF. DNA for the CDR3: TGTGCCAGCAGCTCGGGACTAGCGGGGGGCACCGGGGAGCTGTTTTTT.

The sample holds a few counts of this clonotype. This chain connects TRBV6-1 to TRBJ1-2; 7 bases fit TRBD1. J lost 1 base, V lost 1 base, and 9 bases had no gene match. Germline CDR1 reads MNHNS; CDR2 reads SASEGT. The CDR3 extends over 17 amino acids. The DNA of the CDR3 is TGTGCCAGCAGTGAAGTGGACAGGTATAAATATAACTATGGCTACACCTTC. It encodes CASSEVDRYKYNYGYTF.

The V gene is TRBV30, the J gene TRBJ2-1, with D possibly matching TRBD1 (6 bases). Germline loops: CDR1 GTSNPN, CDR2 SVGIG (reference sequence). V was pared by 2 bases and J by 6 bases, with 14 bases between. This CDR3 comprises 14 residues. CDR3 DNA sequence: TGTGCCTGGAGTCCGGGGCGCAGGGGCAATGAGCAGTTCTTC. Its translation is CAWSPGRRGNEQFF.

This clonotype showed up just a few times. The V gene is TRBV5-1, the J gene TRBJ2-5, with D tentatively TRBD1 (5 bases). The V end was cut by 4 bases, the J end by 0 bases, with 10 bases between. The CDR3 is made up of 14 amino acids. Germline V gives CDR1 SGHRS, CDR2 YFSETQ. The CDR3 protein is CASSRDSNQETQYF. As DNA, the CDR3 is TGCGCCAGCAGCCGAGACAGTAACCAAGAGACCCAGTACTTC.

Here the CDR3 reads CASRSSPDNSPLHF. CDR3 coding DNA: TGTGCCAGCAGATCGAGTCCAGATAATTCACCCCTCCACTTT. This chain joins TRBV5-5 and TRBJ1-6, with D unresolved. The V gene lost 5 bases and the J gene lost 5 bases, with 11 bases spanning the gap. The V gene's germline CDR1 is SGHKS and CDR2 YYEKEE (reference sequence). The CDR3 is 14 amino acids.

V usage is TRBV24-1 and J usage is TRBJ2-5; 7 bases line up with TRBD2. CDR1 is KGHDR and CDR2 is SFDVKD in the germline V gene. The CDR3 has 14 residues. V lost 0 bases and J lost 5; bases outside the gene matches: 2. The CDR3 protein is CATSDLPLAETQYF. CDR3 coding DNA: TGTGCCACCAGTGATTTGCCACTAGCGGAGACCCAGTACTTC.

Notes on this clonotype: Just one base apart from a much larger clone, this may be a read error. This likely comes from a read error, as the CDR3 has no conserved phenylalanine or tryptophan at its end. The chain links TRBV5-4 to TRBJ1-1; 11 bases agree with TRBD1. This CDR3 is 14 amino acids long. The germline gives CDR1 SGHNT, CDR2 YYREEE (reference sequence). J lost 5 bases, V lost 2 bases, and 2 bases had no gene match. This chain's CDR3 is CASSLGTGGTEAFS. The CDR3 DNA is TGTGCCAGCAGCTTAGGGACAGGGGGGACTGAAGCTTTCTCT.

This clonotype was seen only a few times. The CDR3 bases are TGTGCCAGCAGTTTAGGGCGGAGGAACACTGAAGCTTTCTTT. Residues: CASSLGRRNTEAFF. The genes are TRBV27 and TRBJ1-1, with D hard to call. This CDR3 is 14 amino acids long. The germline V gene encodes CDR1 MNHEY and CDR2 SMNVEV (reference sequence). V was shortened by 2 bases and J by 1 base, with 8 bases between the two germline ends.

This clonotype came up a few times. This rearrangement joins TRBV2 to TRBJ2-2, with D possibly TRBD1 on 6 matching bases. Germline loops: CDR1 SNHLY, CDR2 FYNNEI. The CDR3 covers 14 residues. The V end was cut by 10 bases, the J end by 9 bases, with 21 bases between. In DNA, the CDR3 is TGTGCCACCTGTAGTGGACAGCAGTGTAGGGAGCTGTTTTTT. This encodes CATCSGQQCRELFF. Variable domain in full (rest from reference TRBV2 and TRBJ2-2): EPEVTQTPSHQVTQMGQEVILRCVPISNHLYFYWYRQILGQKVEFLVSFYNNEISEKSEIFDDQFSVERPDGSNFTLKIRSTKLEDSAMYFCATCSGQQCRELFFGEGSRLTVL.

The chain joins TRBV6-1 to TRBJ1-1; no definite D call. Germline V lookup: CDR1 MNHNS, CDR2 SASEGT. The CDR3 contains 17 residues. V lost 3 bases and J 0 bases, leaving 17 bases between the germline ends. CDR3 nucleotides: TGTGCCAGCAGTGATCCCCGAACTTCTACTCTGAACACTGAAGCTTTCTTT. Amino acids: CASSDPRTSTLNTEAFF.

This clonotype has just a few counts. The chain couples TRBV27 to TRBJ1-2, with a possible D match to TRBD1 (5 bases). The CDR3 sequence is 16 residues long. Germline CDR1 reads MNHEY; CDR2 reads SMNVEV (reference sequence). Trimming took 4 bases from V and 5 from J, leaving 20 bases between them. CDR3 in amino acids: CASSSTGTPKGYGYTF. The CDR3 DNA sequence: TGTGCCAGCAGTTCGACCGGGACTCCGAAGGGGTATGGCTACACCTTC.

This clonotype is medium-sized (0.01 to 0.1%). This chain joins TRBV6-2 or TRBV6-3 and TRBJ2-3; the match to TRBD2 covers 11 bases. This CDR3 region has 16 residues. Germline loops: CDR1 MNHEY, CDR2 SVGEGT. Losses at the gene ends were 5 bases for V and 3 bases for J; bases not matched to a gene: 7. This CDR3 reads CASSPIRLAGTDTQYF. The CDR3 DNA follows: TGTGCCAGCAGTCCAATCCGACTAGCGGGGACAGATACGCAGTATTTT.

The J gene is TRBJ1-3, the V gene TRBV15; unclear D gene. Germline V gene lookup returns CDR1 LNHNV and CDR2 YYDKDF (reference sequence). This CDR3 is 16 amino acids long. V lost 0 bases and J lost 0, with 9 bases in between. CDR3 residues: CATSRDPAGSGNTIYF. The DNA for the CDR3 is TGTGCCACCAGCAGAGACCCGGCGGGCTCTGGAAACACCATATATTTT.